The text below deals with one TCR beta chain. Method: immunoSEQ multiplex PCR; TCRdb's copy keeps in-frame clones and lacks some. The profile shows approximately 51,000 clones, around 93% of them singletons. This sample was included in a study of T cell changes during pregnancy in multiple sclerosis. Germline V gene sequence: CDR1 MNHNS, CDR2 SASEGT. This CDR3 is 15 amino acids long. The junction had 5 bases not matched to a gene; V was cut back by 2 bases and J by 6 bases. The sequences come from peripheral blood, collected in the second trimester of pregnancy. The TCR originated in a female donor with multiple sclerosis, enrolled in a pregnancy study. The chain is built from TRBV6-1 and TRBJ1-5; TRBD1 aligns across 9 bases. The CDR3: CASSETGQGGQPQHF. As DNA, the CDR3 is TGTGCCAGCAGTGAAACGGGACAGGGCGGTCAGCCCCAGCATTTT.